This paragraph reports one T cell receptor (beta chain). Its antigen is as yet unknown. This sample was taken from a study of OX40 agonist ivuxolimab in advanced cancers. Study-level background: The dose-escalation group included hepatocellular carcinoma, melanoma, renal cell carcinoma and head and neck cancer. Earlier treatment with anti-PD-1, anti-PD-L1 or anti-CTLA-4 was permitted, and around 36% had received some.

This table comes from immunoSEQ multiplex PCR, and its TCRdb copy is limited to in-frame clones, with some not included. The sample contains about 79,000 clones, roughly 88% of which appear only once. CDR3 length equals 12 residues. V was pared by 7 bases and J by 12 bases, with 16 bases between. Germline CDR1 reads SNHLY; CDR2 reads FYNNEI. Study results and caveats: There was clonal expansion of CD4+ and CD8+ blood T cells by week 6 at 0.1 to 3.0 mg/kg. Fewer expanded clones were found on average in CD4+ than in CD8+ T cells.

The V and J genes are TRBV2 and TRBJ2-1; TRBD2 might be the D (5 bases). The receptor was derived from an adult with an advanced solid tumor such as melanoma, head and neck, liver or kidney cancer. The sample was CD4+ or CD8+ T cells sorted from blood, taken in a trial of the OX40 agonist ivuxolimab. The DNA for the CDR3 is TGTGCCAGCACTGGACTCACCTGGGGGCAGTTCTTC. It is translated as CASTGLTWGQFF.